The source of this T cell receptor beta chain is a study of cytomegalovirus exposure and HLA in healthy donors. Across the study: Unique TCRs from HLA-typed donors, 85 million to 100 million of them, were held in an early data release.

These donors, healthy bone marrow donors, were studied. While unrecorded immune exposures were likely, the donors were nominally healthy when sampled. For this clone: What it binds is unknown.

60 Vbeta and 13 Jbeta primers were used in PCR. Repertoires were generated with immunoSEQ multiplex PCR, while TCRdb's copy carries only in-frame clones and drops some. The sample has about 100,000 clones, roughly three quarters seen once. There are 16 residues in the CDR3. The V end lost 7 bases, the J end lost 0 bases, and 18 bases lay between the germline ends. Germline CDR1 reads SGHRS; CDR2 reads YFSETQ. Points from the study as a whole: Researchers reported in a later analysis that a missense DCLRE1C variant was tied to TCR beta V- and J-gene trimming.

The receptor was isolated from a woman aged 55-70 years in good health and CMV-seropositive. Material: PBMCs. The V gene is TRBV5-1, the J gene TRBJ2-3; D perhaps matches TRBD2 (5 bases). The CDR3 bases are TGCGCCAGCCAGTTAGGGAGCCATCCTAGCACAGATACGCAGTATTTT. Translated, it gives CASQLGSHPSTDTQYF.